The 12 T cell receptor beta chains below were found in one sample sequenced in a study of graft-versus-host responses after intestinal transplantation. TCRdb's table, derived via immunoSEQ multiplex PCR, lists solely in-frame clones and lacks some. The table has tens of thousands of clones, approximately 88% seen once. Antigens for these TCRs are unknown. Sequenced material: unstimulated CD4+ T cells sorted from spleen or lymph node cells, taken before intestinal transplant. The receptors derive from a human donor who received an intestinal transplant.

The chain links TRBV6-1 to TRBJ1-2, with TRBD1 identical over 8 bases. The V and J ends lost 5 bases and 7 bases, in that order; junction bases with no gene match: 9. The V gene's germline CDR1 is MNHNS and CDR2 SASEGT. This CDR3 comprises 14 residues. The chain's CDR3 is CASSNFQGAGGYTF. CDR3 nucleotides: TGTGCCAGCAGTAATTTTCAGGGGGCAGGTGGCTACACCTTC.

The V call is TRBV28, the J call TRBJ1-2, with 12 positions matching TRBD1. The CDR3 covers 15 residues. Germline V gene lookup returns CDR1 MDHEN and CDR2 SYDVKM. The V gene end was trimmed by 6 bases and the J gene end by 4 bases; junction bases not matched to a gene: 6. The CDR3 spells CASRTGTGGSYGYTF. The CDR3 DNA reads TGTGCCAGCAGGACCGGGACAGGGGGCTCCTATGGCTACACCTTC.

A single count supports this clone. The rearrangement joins TRBV18 to TRBJ1-2; D unresolved. CDR3 size: 13 residues. Germline V gives CDR1 KGHSH, CDR2 LQKENI. Trimming took 2 bases from V and 2 from J, leaving 6 bases between them. The CDR3 sequence is CASSPAGNYGYTF. The CDR3 DNA reads TGTGCCAGCTCACCAGCGGGGAACTATGGCTACACCTTC.

The V call is TRBV7-9, the J call TRBJ1-3; D is perhaps TRBD1 (5 bases). Trimming removed 0 bases at V and 0 bases at J, with 15 bases between. CDR1 is SEHNR and CDR2 is FQNEAQ in the germline V gene (reference sequence). This CDR3 spans 18 amino acids. The CDR3 protein is CASSLASGRGSSGNTIYF. Here the CDR3 DNA reads TGTGCCAGCAGCTTAGCTTCCGGGCGGGGGTCCTCTGGAAACACCATATATTTT.

The V call is TRBV4-1, the J call TRBJ1-5; TRBD1 matches at 9 bases. Looked up from germline, CDR1 is MGHRA and CDR2 is YSYEKL. V gave up 0 bases and J gave up 5 bases; unmatched junction bases: 11. The CDR3 covers 18 residues. CDR3 sequence reads: CASSQDAPTTGGDQPQHF. The CDR3 nucleotides are TGCGCCAGCAGCCAAGATGCCCCTACGACAGGGGGGGATCAGCCCCAGCATTTT.

The V gene is TRBV4-1, the J gene TRBJ1-2; no clear D. The V gene's germline CDR1 is MGHRA and CDR2 YSYEKL. Deletions cut 0 bases from V and 8 bases from J, with 16 bases between. There are 15 residues in the CDR3. The CDR3 region is CASSQEEVGAGGYTF. CDR3 DNA: TGCGCCAGCAGCCAAGAGGAGGTGGGAGCGGGAGGCTACACCTTC.

V usage is TRBV6-1 and J usage is TRBJ1-4, with D uncertain. The CDR3 totals 13 residues. Per germline, CDR1 MNHNS and CDR2 SASEGT. V was clipped by 10 bases and J by 3 bases, with 12 bases between them. CDR3 DNA: TGTGCCACTAGGAGGCAGTCTAATGAAAAACTGTTTTTT. Translated: CATRRQSNEKLFF.

This chain uses TRBV15 with TRBJ2-3; 12 positions agree with TRBD2. Trimming removed 0 bases from V and 4 bases from J; junction bases left unmatched: 2. Germline V gene lookup returns CDR1 LNHNV and CDR2 YYDKDF (reference sequence). This CDR3 is built from 16 residues. CDR3 residues: CATSRDLAGGSDTQYF. As DNA, the CDR3 is TGTGCCACCAGCAGAGATCTAGCGGGGGGGTCAGATACGCAGTATTTT.

The CDR3 DNA sequence: TGTGCCAGCAGCCGCCTGCCGGGACTAGAATACACAGATACGCAGTATTTT. Translation gives CASSRLPGLEYTDTQYF. The chain carries TRBV28 and TRBJ2-3; 8 nucleotides agree with TRBD2. V trimming: 6 bases; J trimming: 2 bases; junction bases outside the gene matches: 13. The CDR3 sequence is 17 residues long. From germline, CDR1 is MDHEN and CDR2 SYDVKM.

The table lists this clone with a count of one. The chain uses TRBV28 and TRBJ2-5; TRBD1 aligns across 7 bases. V shed 2 bases and J 4 bases; nucleotides not matched to a gene: 13. The CDR3 is 17 residues long. Germline V CDR1 and CDR2: MDHEN, SYDVKM. CDR3 region: CASSLNRGYRVLETQYF. CDR3 coding DNA: TGTGCCAGCAGTTTAAACAGGGGCTATAGGGTATTAGAGACCCAGTACTTC.

This clone was picked up one time. CDR3 residues: CASTGLGANEQFF. CDR3 DNA: TGTGCCAGCACCGGACTAGGGGCCAATGAGCAGTTCTTC. The rearrangement joins TRBV2 to TRBJ2-1; TRBD2 agrees at 7 bases. Germline lookup yields CDR1 SNHLY and CDR2 FYNNEI. J lost 6 bases, V lost 7 bases, and 6 bases had no gene match. CDR3 length: 13 residues.

This CDR3 reads CASSLMGGTPQETQYF. The CDR3 DNA sequence: TGCGCCAGCAGCTTAATGGGAGGGACACCCCAAGAGACCCAGTACTTC. The chain links TRBV5-1 to TRBJ2-5; the D gene is possibly TRBD2 (7 bases). This CDR3 region has 16 residues. From germline, CDR1 is SGHRS and CDR2 YFSETQ. Trimming shortened V by 2 bases and J by 1 base, and 15 bases separated the two germline ends.